The text below deals with one T cell receptor beta chain. This clonotype was detected many times. Its recognized antigen is unknown. The record has no base qualities; no much larger clone is one base away. The data were obtained in a study of T cell repertoires in cytomegalovirus infection (dated by TCRdb to the late 2010s). Context from the whole study: The HLA type of each donor mattered for the analysis, because public TCR beta signatures pointed to carriage of CMV infection along with the matching HLA type. Study-wide conclusions, independent of this receptor: The ex vivo response was dominated by HLA-C-restricted CMV-specific TCR beta clonotypes, and the single most frequent clonotype in two of eight donors was supplied by these HLA-C-restricted clonotypes. Cumulative frequency of public TCR beta family members discriminated carriers of CMV infection plus the relevant HLA type in this cohort and an independent approximately 360-donor cohort.

Instrument used: Illumina HiSeq 1500. TCRdb's own reprocessing of the public reads used fastp at Q25 and MiXCR and kept productive beta chains. Rows with one shared CDR3 protein collapse into an entry with the most common genes and DNA. This sample holds approximately 490,000 distinct CDR3 sequences; 11% were observed only once. 10% of the sample goes to the ten largest clones. At the junction V is shortened by 0 bases and J by 3 bases; bases outside the gene matches: 3. Reading from cysteine to phenylalanine, the CDR3 counts 16 amino acids. CDR3 DNA only is kept here, 48 bases in frame from base 1. The clonotype comes from a human donor in good health (CMV status not recorded). Some clones in this sample may be carry-over from other donors' samples. The chain joins TRBV23-1 to TRBJ2-3, with 10 bases in between that match TRBD1. TRBV23-1 has ORF status, its function being uncertain. The sample was PBMCs. The sequence in DNA is TGCGCCAGCAGTCAATCGTGGGACAGGGGTACAGATACGCAGTATTTT. This yields the protein CASSQSWDRGTDTQYF.